One T cell receptor (beta chain) is described in this entry. What it binds is unknown. This sample is part of a study of T cell repertoires in cytomegalovirus infection. The wider study: In the study, CMV epitopes included recently identified HLA-C-restricted and well-studied HLA-B-restricted ones. Carrying CMV and the relevant HLA type showed in public TCR beta signatures. Study-level findings and limits: Carriers of CMV plus the relevant HLA were identified by cumulative public TCR beta family frequency. Dominating the ex vivo response were HLA-C-restricted CMV-specific TCR beta clonotypes.

V lost 6 bases to trimming and J lost 4 bases; unmatched junction nucleotides: 12. Germline V gene data show CDR1 as SGHRS and CDR2 as YFSETQ. The CDR3 runs 15 residues. TCRdb re-analysed the reads in MiXCR, keeping a single row per CDR3 protein. The sample has around 900,000 distinct CDR3 sequences; approximately 30% are singletons. The chain carries TRBV5-1 and TRBJ1-1; 7 bases line up with TRBD1. This receptor was identified in a human donor in good health (CMV status not recorded). Some clones in this sample may be carry-over from other donors' samples. The sequences come from cultured CD8+ T cells from PBMCs, collected from culture after CMV antigen stimulation. In nucleotides, the CDR3 is TGCGCCAGCACCAGGACCCGCAGGGGGGCCACTGAAGCTTTCTTT. Translated, it gives CASTRTRRGATEAFF.